Presented here are 27 T cell receptor beta chains from one specimen sequenced in a study of kidney transplant recipient with SARS-CoV-2 infection (dated by TCRdb to the early 2020s). Sequencing relied on an Illumina MiSeq. Using fastp at Q25 and MiXCR, TCRdb reprocessed the public reads and kept productive beta chains. Each record represents a unique CDR3 protein, reported with the most common genes and DNA among its rows. The sample yields 200,000 to 300,000 distinct CDR3 sequences; around 26% were counted once. The ten largest clones add up to roughly 7% of the sample. The meaning of the sample's time point label: pre-pandemic baseline sample and day 111 after first positive SARS-CoV-2 test. Here the sequenced sample was a blood sample, taken at baseline and on day 111 from a kidney transplant recipient. These receptors originate from a male patient aged 30 to 39 who had COVID-19 and was a kidney transplant recipient. The graft donor may be the source of some T cells after a transplant.

This clonotype was detected ten times or more. The chain has TRBV12-3 or TRBV12-4 and TRBJ2-5; 8 positions match TRBD1. The CDR3 sequence is 17 residues long. Losses at the gene ends were 6 bases for V and 9 bases for J; bases not matched to a gene: 21. The CDR3 protein is CASSLYLGTGGFSPQYF. The CDR3 DNA reads TGTGCCAGCAGCCTGTACCTCGGGACAGGTGGTTTTTCGCCCCAGTACTTC.

This clonotype was counted once. A read error may be the cause here, since a much bigger clone is one base away. The chain recombines TRBV8-2 with TRBJ1-2. TRBV8-2 constitutes a pseudogene. This CDR3 has 16 amino acids. The CDR3 coding sequence is TGTGGCAATTTAAACTGTGATAGCCGAAAGACCTATGGCTACACCTTC. Amino acid sequence: CGNLNCDSRKTYGYTF.

This clonotype was picked up many times. This chain uses TRBV3-1 with TRBJ1-2; the D is unclear. Germline V CDR1 and CDR2: LGHDT, YNNKEL (reference sequence). With 5 bases removed from V and 4 bases from J, the gap between germline ends came to 23 bases. This CDR3 comprises 17 residues. CDR3 residues: CASSEWPTLRKTYGYTF. The CDR3 region has the DNA TGTGCCAGCAGCGAATGGCCCACCCTTCGAAAGACCTATGGCTACACCTTC.

This clonotype was detected a few times. V is TRBV7-9 and J is TRBJ2-5, with TRBD2 matching over 7 bases. Germline V gene data show CDR1 as SEHNR and CDR2 as FQNEAQ (reference sequence). The CDR3 length is 15 residues. Germline trimming cut 5 bases from V and 1 base from J; bases unmatched to any gene: 7. The CDR3: CASSLWSSGQETQYF. In nucleotides, the CDR3 is TGTGCCAGCAGCCTCTGGTCTAGCGGCCAAGAGACCCAGTACTTC.

This clonotype was seen many times. The genes are TRBV5-4 and TRBJ2-7; TRBD2 matches at 10 bases. With V trimmed by 1 base and J by 4 bases, 8 bases remained unmatched. The CDR3 sequence is 16 residues long. CDR1 and CDR2 from the germline V gene are SGHNT and YYREEE (reference sequence). The CDR3 protein is CASSLSSGGSLYEQYF. Here the CDR3 DNA reads TGTGCCAGCAGCTTGTCTAGCGGGGGCTCTCTTTACGAGCAGTACTTC.

This clonotype came up many times. The chain is built from TRBV20-1 and TRBJ2-7; 7 bases map to TRBD2. The J segment lost 0 bases and the V segment lost 2 bases, leaving 1 base of the junction unmatched. This CDR3 spans 13 amino acids. Looked up from germline, CDR1 is DFQATT and CDR2 is SNEGSKA (reference sequence). The CDR3 region is CSARREASYEQYF. The CDR3 region has the DNA TGCAGTGCTAGACGGGAGGCCTCCTACGAGCAGTACTTC.

The chain joins TRBV7-2 to TRBJ2-3; D is perhaps TRBD2 (6 bases). The CDR3 runs 18 residues. The germline CDR1 and CDR2 sequences are SGHTA and FQGNSA. Trimming took 2 bases from V and 7 from J, leaving 25 bases between them. The DNA of the CDR3 is TGTGCCAGCAGCTTACTTCCAACAACCGGGAGCTTTGCGAATACGCAGTATTTT. Its protein is CASSLLPTTGSFANTQYF. Complete variable domain (other parts from reference TRBV7-2 and TRBJ2-3): GAGVSQSPSNKVTEKGKDVELRCDPISGHTALYWYRQSLGQGLEFLIYFQGNSAPDKSGLPSDRFSAERTGGSVSTLTIQRTQQEDSAVYLCASSLLPTTGSFANTQYFGPGTRLTVL.

This clonotype was seen ten or more times. The chain links TRBV9 to TRBJ2-7, with TRBD2 matching 11 bases. The germline V gene encodes CDR1 SGDLS and CDR2 YYNGEE. CDR3 length: 17 residues. V gave up 4 bases and J gave up 0 bases; unmatched junction bases: 9. DNA for the CDR3: TGTGCCAGCAGCCAGGGACTAGCGGATGCGGTCTCCTACGAGCAGTACTTC. This translates into CASSQGLADAVSYEQYF.

The chain combines TRBV7-9 with TRBJ1-2; D remains ambiguous. The germline V gene has CDR1 SEHNR and CDR2 FQNEAQ (reference sequence). This CDR3 contains 17 residues. Trimming shortened V by 5 bases and J by 4 bases, and 23 bases separated the two germline ends. For the CDR3, the DNA is TGTGCCAGCAGCACCAGTGTATACCATGGAAAGACCTATGGCTACACCTTC. Translating it yields CASSTSVYHGKTYGYTF.

This sequence joins TRBV5-4 and TRBJ2-1; 13 bases map to TRBD2. The CDR3 consists of 16 residues. The germline gives CDR1 SGHNT, CDR2 YYREEE (reference sequence). The trim removed 4 bases at V and 8 bases at J, leaving 9 bases unmatched. The chain's CDR3 is CASSTRTSGSRDEQFF. The CDR3 bases are TGTGCCAGCAGCACACGGACTAGCGGGAGCAGGGATGAGCAGTTCTTC.

This clonotype was seen ten or more times. The V gene is TRBV5-1, the J gene TRBJ1-2; no clear D. The CDR3 has 16 residues. Per the germline V gene, CDR1 is SGHRS and CDR2 is YFSETQ. The germline V and J ends were trimmed by 5 bases and 4 bases, with 21 bases remaining between them. Here the CDR3 DNA reads TGCGCCAGCAGGAGTAAATCGGTTCGAAAGACCTATGGCTACACCTTC. Residues: CASRSKSVRKTYGYTF.

This clonotype was counted ten times or more. The V gene is TRBV19, the J gene TRBJ1-2; possible D gene TRBD1, 6 bases. This CDR3 spans 17 amino acids. Germline lookup yields CDR1 LNHDA and CDR2 SQIVND (reference sequence). The V end lost 5 bases, the J end lost 4 bases, and 23 bases lay between the germline ends. CDR3 protein: CASSVEGTNRKTYGYTF. Here the CDR3 DNA reads TGTGCCAGTAGTGTGGAGGGGACAAATCGAAAGACCTATGGCTACACCTTC.

Details on this clonotype: This may come from a read error, since a much larger clone is one base off. The CDR3 DNA is TGCGCCAGCCAACTTACATCGGCTCGAAAGACCTATGGCTACACCTTC. Protein product: CASQLTSARKTYGYTF. The chain has TRBV5-1 and TRBJ1-2, with D unresolved. V was shortened by 7 bases and J by 4 bases, with 23 bases between the two germline ends. Germline CDR1 is SGHRS and CDR2 is YFSETQ. The length of the CDR3 is 16 residues.

This clonotype was seen at least ten times. The chain employs TRBV24-1 and TRBJ2-1; possibly TRBD1 for D (6 bases). This CDR3 has 16 residues. Between the trimmed V and J ends, which lost 1 base and 4 bases, there was a span of 13 bases. The germline V gene has CDR1 KGHDR and CDR2 SFDVKD. The CDR3 reads CATSDFSGAEYNEQFF. The CDR3 DNA reads TGTGCCACCAGTGATTTCTCAGGGGCTGAGTACAATGAGCAGTTCTTC.

Notes on this clonotype: A much larger clone sits a single nucleotide away, making a read error possible. This chain links TRBV7-9 with TRBJ2-1; 9 nucleotides line up with TRBD1. This CDR3 is 14 amino acids long. Germline V gives CDR1 SEHNR, CDR2 FQNEAQ (reference sequence). The V gene end was trimmed by 5 bases and the J gene end by 7 bases; junction bases not matched to a gene: 6. The CDR3 region has the DNA TGTGCCAGCAGCCCTCAGGGGACAGGGAATGAGCAGTTCTTC. This sequence encodes CASSPQGTGNEQFF.

This clonotype was picked up many times. The chain uses TRBV6-2 or TRBV6-3 and TRBJ1-1; D remains ambiguous. This CDR3 is built from 11 residues. CDR1 and CDR2 from the germline V gene are MNHEY and SVGEGT. The ends were cut back, 2 bases at V and 13 bases at J, with 11 bases in the middle. The CDR3 is CASSYREADFF. The CDR3 DNA is TGTGCCAGCAGTTACCGGGAGGCGGATTTCTTT.

Points on this clonotype: A much larger clone lies a single base off, so this may be a read error. The V gene is TRBV6-5, the J gene TRBJ1-5; D unclear. The CDR3 is 14 amino acids. CDR1 and CDR2 from the germline V gene are MNHEY and SVGAGI. Trimming pared 7 bases from V and 2 bases from J, leaving 12 bases between. The CDR3 sequence: CASKPRLGNQPQHF. Written as DNA, the CDR3 is TGTGCCAGCAAGCCCAGATTAGGCAATCAGCCCCAGCATTTT.

About this clonotype: The conserved final phenylalanine or tryptophan is absent from the CDR3, which likely points to a read error. The chain has TRBV20-1 and TRBJ2-1; TRBD2 agrees at 8 bases. Germline V gene sequence: CDR1 DFQATT, CDR2 SNEGSKA (reference sequence). J was trimmed by 4 bases and V by 5 bases; bases with no gene match: 10. CDR3 length: 15 residues. This CDR3 is CSAARGVAGYNEQFL. CDR3 DNA: TGCAGTGCTGCCCGTGGGGTAGCGGGGTACAATGAGCAGTTCCTC.

Many counts were recorded for this clonotype. The rearrangement links TRBV7-9 to TRBJ2-5, with D unclear. The germline V gene has CDR1 SEHNR and CDR2 FQNEAQ (reference sequence). Trimming cost V 3 bases and J 4 bases, with 18 bases left between them. This CDR3 spans 16 amino acids. The CDR3 DNA is TGTGCCAGCAGCTTTTCTGGCGTGGAAAGAGGAGAGACCCAGTACTTC. Encoded protein: CASSFSGVERGETQYF.

In this sample, this clonotype turned up a few times. The gene calls are TRBV4-1 and TRBJ2-4; the D is unclear. Germline CDR1 reads MGHRA; CDR2 reads YSYEKL. V lost 4 bases and J 4 bases, leaving 11 bases between the germline ends. The length of the CDR3 is 14 residues. The CDR3 sequence is CASSPDAVKNIQYF. In nucleotides, the CDR3 is TGCGCCAGCAGCCCCGACGCGGTGAAAAACATTCAGTACTTC.

In its sample, this clonotype was seen many times. V and J are TRBV4-2 and TRBJ2-7; D may be TRBD2 (5 bases). The CDR3 consists of 16 residues. Trimming took off 3 bases at V and 2 bases at J, with 17 bases between the two ends. CDR1 is LGHNA, CDR2 YNFKEQ, per germline. CDR3 sequence (DNA): TGTGCCAGCAGCCATGAGCCCGAGAGCGGAGCCTACGAGCAGTACTTC. Protein: CASSHEPESGAYEQYF.

This clonotype was seen ten or more times. The V and J genes are TRBV12-3 or TRBV12-4 and TRBJ2-2; 13 nucleotides agree with TRBD2. CDR3 length equals 14 residues. Trimming cost V 5 bases and J 8 bases; bases outside gene matches: 2. The CDR3 region is CASSTGLAGGELFF. The CDR3, as DNA: TGTGCCAGCAGTACGGGACTAGCGGGAGGGGAGCTGTTTTTT.

This clonotype was detected ten times or more. The J gene is TRBJ1-6, the V gene TRBV5-6; D might be TRBD1 (5 bases). This CDR3 is built from 15 residues. CDR1 and CDR2 from the germline V gene are SGHDT and YYEEEE. Trimming left V 2 bases short and J 9 bases short, with 15 bases between. Here the CDR3 DNA reads TGTGCCAGCAGCTTTAGGACATCTCGTGTTTCACCCCTCCACTTT. It yields the protein CASSFRTSRVSPLHF. The full variable domain, in which reference TRBV5-6 and TRBJ1-6 provide the parts outside the CDR3, is DAGVTQSPTHLIKTRGQQVTLRCSPKSGHDTVSWYQQALGQGPQFIFQYYEEEERQRGNFPDRFSGHQFPNYSSELNVNALLLGDSALYLCASSFRTSRVSPLHFGNGTRLTVT.

With respect to this clonotype: A much larger clone differs by one base, so this may be a read error. The J gene is TRBJ2-1, the V gene TRBV6-8, with D unclear. The V gene's germline CDR1 is MNHGY and CDR2 SAAAGT. The CDR3 contains 12 residues. For the CDR3, the DNA is TGTGCCAGCAGGCCTACCATCGCTGAGCAGCTCTTC. Amino acid sequence: CASRPTIAEQLF.

This clonotype was recorded many times. The V call is TRBV12-3 or TRBV12-4, the J call TRBJ2-1; the D is unclear. There are 12 residues in the CDR3. With 3 bases removed from V and 7 bases from J, the gap between germline ends came to 7 bases. The CDR3 here is CASSLSRNEQFF. DNA of the CDR3: TGTGCCAGCAGTTTGTCTAGGAATGAGCAGTTCTTC.

At least ten counts were recorded for this clonotype. This chain links TRBV5-1 with TRBJ1-2; D is undetermined. CDR1 is SGHRS and CDR2 is YFSETQ in the germline V gene. Trimming left V 7 bases short and J 4 bases short, with 23 bases between. The CDR3 spans 16 residues. The CDR3 protein is CASVDLSVRKTYGYTF. CDR3 DNA sequence: TGCGCCAGCGTTGACCTATCGGTTCGAAAGACCTATGGCTACACCTTC.

There are a few counts of this clonotype. The gene calls are TRBV3-1 and TRBJ2-1, with 7 nucleotides matching TRBD2. CDR1 and CDR2 from the germline V gene are LGHDT and YNNKEL (reference sequence). This CDR3 spans 16 amino acids. V lost 5 bases to trimming and J lost 4 bases; unmatched junction nucleotides: 11. CDR3 coding DNA: TGTGCCAGCAGCGCCGTGAAGGGAGGGGTTTACAATGAGCAGTTCTTC. Its translation is CASSAVKGGVYNEQFF.